This T cell receptor (beta chain) was recovered during a study of blood T cell repertoires in COVID-19. Overall study: Sources were T cells, B-cell-depleted T cells, or PBMCs; the material itself was cDNA or gDNA.

Sequenced by immunoSEQ multiplex PCR; TCRdb stores in-frame clones only, minus some. The data show over 200,000 clones, with roughly nine tenths seen just once and 1% to 1.5% held by the top ten. The J segment lost 2 bases and the V segment lost 4 bases, leaving 4 bases of the junction unmatched. Germline V gene lookup returns CDR1 SGHDN and CDR2 FVKESK. The CDR3 has 17 amino acids. Individuals drawn from approximately 26 US areas were about 18 to 95 years old. The sequence came from a human donor in a cohort exposed to, infected with or recovered from COVID-19 (not recorded which). The donor label of this sample is uncertain. Sequencing was carried out using PBMCs or T cells enriched from blood (not recorded which). This chain links TRBV14 with TRBJ2-3; 15 bases line up with TRBD2. CDR3 sequence: CASSRGLAGGHTDTQYF. The CDR3 bases are TGTGCCAGCAGCCGGGGACTAGCGGGGGGCCACACAGATACGCAGTATTTT. The whole variable domain, remainder taken from reference TRBV14 and TRBJ2-3, is EAGVTQFPSHSVIEKGQTVTLRCDPISGHDNLYWYRRVMGKEIKFLLHFVKESKQDESGMPNNRFLAERTGGTYSTLKVQPAELEDSGVYFCASSRGLAGGHTDTQYFGPGTRLTVL.